This T cell receptor (beta chain) derives from a study of radiotherapy plus CTLA-4 blockade in lung cancer. Comments on this clone: Its specificity is not known.

Overall study findings and caveats: Among blood TCR repertoires after radiotherapy plus ipilimumab, tumor-derived clones expanded.

People whose metastatic non-small-cell lung cancer was chemo-refractory got focal radiation along with CTLA-4 blockade by ipilimumab. Measured with immunoSEQ multiplex PCR; TCRdb has only the in-frame clones, and not every one. The sample lists 80,000 to 100,000 clones, 88% occurring once. The germline CDR1 and CDR2 sequences are SNHLY and FYNNEI. The CDR3 contains 17 residues. Trimming took 6 bases from V and 1 from J, leaving 16 bases between them. The specimen comprised peripheral blood, sampled from a patient treated with radiotherapy plus ipilimumab. This sequence was found in a human donor with non-small cell lung cancer that progressed on radiotherapy plus ipilimumab. The rearrangement uses TRBV2 and TRBJ2-6, with D possibly TRBD1 on 6 matching bases. As DNA, the CDR3 is TGTGCCAGCAGCGACAGGAGGTTAAGGTCTGGGGCCAACGTCCTGACTTTC. Its protein is CASSDRRLRSGANVLTF.